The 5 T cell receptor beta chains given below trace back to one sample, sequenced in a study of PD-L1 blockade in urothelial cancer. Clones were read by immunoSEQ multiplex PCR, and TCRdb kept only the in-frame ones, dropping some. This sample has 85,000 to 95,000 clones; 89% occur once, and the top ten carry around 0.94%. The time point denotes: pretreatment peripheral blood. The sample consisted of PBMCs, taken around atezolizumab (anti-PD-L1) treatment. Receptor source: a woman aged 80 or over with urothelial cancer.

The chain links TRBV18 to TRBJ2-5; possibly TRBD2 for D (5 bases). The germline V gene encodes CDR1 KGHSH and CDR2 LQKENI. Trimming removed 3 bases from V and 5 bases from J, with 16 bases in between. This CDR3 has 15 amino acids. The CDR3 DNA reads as TGTGCCAGCTCACCGCCGGGATCCCTAAGGGAGACCCAGTACTTC. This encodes CASSPPGSLRETQYF.

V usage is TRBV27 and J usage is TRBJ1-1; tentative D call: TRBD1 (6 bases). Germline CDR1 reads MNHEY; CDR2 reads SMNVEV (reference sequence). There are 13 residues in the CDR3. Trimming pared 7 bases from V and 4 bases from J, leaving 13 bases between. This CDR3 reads CASIRQGTTEAFF. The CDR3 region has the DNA TGTGCCAGCATCCGGCAGGGGACCACTGAAGCTTTCTTT.

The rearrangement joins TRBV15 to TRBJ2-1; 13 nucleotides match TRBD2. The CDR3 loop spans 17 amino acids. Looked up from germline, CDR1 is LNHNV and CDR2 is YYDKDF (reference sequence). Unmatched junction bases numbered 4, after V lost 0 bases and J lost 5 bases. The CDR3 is CATSRDLGLAGNNEQFF. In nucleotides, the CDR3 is TGTGCCACCAGCAGAGATTTGGGACTAGCGGGAAACAATGAGCAGTTCTTC.

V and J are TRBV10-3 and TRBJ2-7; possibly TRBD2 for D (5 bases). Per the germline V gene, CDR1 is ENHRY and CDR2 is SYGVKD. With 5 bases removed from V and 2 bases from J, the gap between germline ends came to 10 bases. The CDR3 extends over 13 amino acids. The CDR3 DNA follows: TGTGCCATCAGTACCACGGGAACCTACGAGCAGTACTTC. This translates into CAISTTGTYEQYF.

The CDR3 coding sequence is TGTGCCAGCAGTGTACCAGCGGGAGACTTGCACGAGCAGTACTTC. It is translated as CASSVPAGDLHEQYF. The rearrangement links TRBV2 to TRBJ2-7; 8 nucleotides match TRBD2. CDR1 SNHLY and CDR2 FYNNEI come from the germline V gene. V trimming: 4 bases; J trimming: 5 bases; junction bases outside the gene matches: 10. CDR3 length equals 15 residues.